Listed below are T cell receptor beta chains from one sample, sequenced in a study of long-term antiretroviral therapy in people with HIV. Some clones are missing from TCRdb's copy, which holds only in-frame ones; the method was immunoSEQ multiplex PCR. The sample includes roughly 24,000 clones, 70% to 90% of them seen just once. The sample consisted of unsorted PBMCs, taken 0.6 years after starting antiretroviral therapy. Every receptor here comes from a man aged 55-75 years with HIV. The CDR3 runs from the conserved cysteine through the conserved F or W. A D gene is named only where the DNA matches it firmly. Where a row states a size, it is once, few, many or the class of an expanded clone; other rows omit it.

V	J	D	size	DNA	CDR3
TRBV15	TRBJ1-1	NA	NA	TGTGCCACCAGCAGAGAGCGGGGCATGGGCACTGAAGCTTTCTTT	CATSRERGMGTEAFF
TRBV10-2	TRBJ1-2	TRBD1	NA	TGCGCCAGCGGGGACAGGGATTTGGGCTACACCTTC	CASGDRDLGYTF
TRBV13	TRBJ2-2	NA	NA	TGTGCCAGCAGCTTACGGGAGCGGTACACCGGGGAGCTGTTTTTT	CASSLRERYTGELFF
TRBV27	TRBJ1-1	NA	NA	TGTGCCAGCAGTTTACTGGGCCTGAACACTGAAGCTTTCTTT	CASSLLGLNTEAFF
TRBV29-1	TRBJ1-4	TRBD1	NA	TGCAGCGTTGACGGCCAGGGGGAAGAAAAACTGTTTTTT	CSVDGQGEEKLFF
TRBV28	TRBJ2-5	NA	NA	TGTGCCAGCAGTTCGCTCGGGGAGCCCCAAGAGACCCAGTACTTC	CASSSLGEPQETQYF
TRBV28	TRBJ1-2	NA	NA	TGTGCCAGCACGGGTCGGAACAGATATTATGGCTACACCTTC	CASTGRNRYYGYTF
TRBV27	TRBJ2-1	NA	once	TGTGCCAGCAGTTTATTCCGGCATCCTAGCGCAATCTCCTACAATGAGCAGTTCTTC	CASSLFRHPSAISYNEQFF
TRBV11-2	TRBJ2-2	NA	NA	TGTGCCAGCACCGTCCTGACACACGGGGAGCTGTTTTTT	CASTVLTHGELFF
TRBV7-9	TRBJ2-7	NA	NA	TGTGCCAGCAGCTTACGGGGAGACAACGAGCAGTACTTC	CASSLRGDNEQYF
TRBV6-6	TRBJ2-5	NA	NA	TGTGCCAGCAGTAAGTACCGGGACGGAACTCAAGAGACCCAGTACTTC	CASSKYRDGTQETQYF
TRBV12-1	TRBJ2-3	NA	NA	TGTGCCAGCAGCTTTGTCCGCGCGGGACGAGATACGCAGTATTTT	CASSFVRAGRDTQYF
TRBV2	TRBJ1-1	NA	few	TGTGCCAGCAGTGATCTCCAAAGGAACACTGAAGCTTTCTTT	CASSDLQRNTEAFF
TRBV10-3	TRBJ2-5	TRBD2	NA	TGTGCCATCAGTGAGTCGACTCTAACTAGCGGGGAGGGAGAGACCCAGTACTTC	CAISESTLTSGEGETQYF
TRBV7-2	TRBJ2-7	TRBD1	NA	TGTGCCAGCAGCTTATCCGGGACAGGGGTCTACGAGCAGTACTTC	CASSLSGTGVYEQYF
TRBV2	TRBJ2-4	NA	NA	TGTGCCAGCAGTGAAGACCCGGGTGAGTCCCAGTACTTC	CASSEDPGESQYF
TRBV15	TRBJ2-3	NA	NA	TGTGCCACCAGCCGGGTCTCTGTATTGATCGATACGCAGTATTTT	CATSRVSVLIDTQYF
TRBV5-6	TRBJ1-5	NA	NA	TGTGCCAGCAGCTCTAACACGGTGGGGACCCAGCATTTT	CASSSNTVGTQHF
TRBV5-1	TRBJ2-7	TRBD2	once	TGCGCCAGCAGTACCAGCGGGGACTCCTACGAGCAGTACTTC	CASSTSGDSYEQYF
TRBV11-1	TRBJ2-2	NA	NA	TGTGCCAGCACCGAATTCCCCGGCCCGAACACCGGGGAGCTGTTTTTT	CASTEFPGPNTGELFF
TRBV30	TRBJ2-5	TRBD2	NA	TGTGCCTGGAGTGTGGCTAGCGGGGCCGTCGAGACCCAGTACTTC	CAWSVASGAVETQYF
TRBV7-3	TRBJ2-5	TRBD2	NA	TGTGCCAGCAGCTTAACGGGGGGACTAGGAGGAGAGACCCAGTACTTC	CASSLTGGLGGETQYF
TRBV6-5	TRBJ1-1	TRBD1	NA	TGTGCCAGCAAAAATACAGGGGTTGCTGAAGCTTTCTTT	CASKNTGVAEAFF
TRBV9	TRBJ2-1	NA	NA	TGTGCCAGCAGCGCCACTACCTTACCGCAGTTCTTC	CASSATTLPQFF
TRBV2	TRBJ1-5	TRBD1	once	TGTGCCAGCAGGACCAGACAGGGGGCCGATCAGCCCCAGCATTTT	CASRTRQGADQPQHF
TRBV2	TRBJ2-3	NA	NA	TGTGCCAGCAGTGATCTGCAGCCCACAGATACGCAGTATTTT	CASSDLQPTDTQYF
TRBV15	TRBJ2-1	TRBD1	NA	TGTGCCACCAGCAGAGATAAGGCGGGACAGGGAAAAGAGTTCTTC	CATSRDKAGQGKEFF
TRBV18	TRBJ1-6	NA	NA	TGTGCCAGCTCACTGTCCTACCTATCCTCCTATAATTCACCCCTCCACTTT	CASSLSYLSSYNSPLHF
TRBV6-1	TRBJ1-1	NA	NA	TGTGCCAGCAGTGAACAGGGTTTGAACACTGAAGCTTTCTTT	CASSEQGLNTEAFF
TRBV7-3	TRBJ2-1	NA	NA	TGTGCCAGCAGCTTCGGCGTGAGCTCCTACAATGAGCAGTTCTTC	CASSFGVSSYNEQFF
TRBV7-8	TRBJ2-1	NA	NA	TGTGCCAGCAGCCCTAGCACGTACCATGAGCAGTTCTTC	CASSPSTYHEQFF
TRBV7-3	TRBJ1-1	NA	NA	TGTGCCAGCAGCTTCAGGGTAGACACTGAAGCTTTCTTT	CASSFRVDTEAFF
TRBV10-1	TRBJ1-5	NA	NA	TGCGCCAGCACTGGAAGGCAGGGCCTGAATCAGCCCCAGCATTTT	CASTGRQGLNQPQHF
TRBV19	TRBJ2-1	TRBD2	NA	TGTGCCAGTAGTGAGCGGGGGGCTCCTCGCAATGAGCAGTTCTTC	CASSERGAPRNEQFF
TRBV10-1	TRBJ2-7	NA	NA	TGCGCCAGCCCTATTCGGGGACCGTGGGAGCAGTACTTC	CASPIRGPWEQYF
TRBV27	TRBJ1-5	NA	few	TGTGCCAGCAGTAGGATAATAGGTCAGCCCCAGCATTTT	CASSRIIGQPQHF
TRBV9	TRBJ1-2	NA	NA	TGTGCCAGCAGCGGAGGTCCGGGACACCCAAAGGTGGACTTC	CASSGGPGHPKVDF
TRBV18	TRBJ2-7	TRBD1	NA	TGTGCCAGCTCACCGGACAGGACTGGGGAGCAGTACTTC	CASSPDRTGEQYF
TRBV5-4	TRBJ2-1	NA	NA	TGTGCCAGCAGCTTGGTGGCAGGGGTTTGGAATGAGCAGTTCTTC	CASSLVAGVWNEQFF